This T cell receptor beta chain came from a study of cytomegalovirus exposure and HLA in healthy donors. In the PCR, 60 Vbeta and 13 Jbeta primers were used. Clones were sequenced by immunoSEQ multiplex PCR, and TCRdb holds only the in-frame ones, with some missing. The sample has approximately 180,000 clones, about 80% seen once. J gave up 0 bases and V 4 bases, and 5 bases lay outside the gene matches. CDR1 SGHNT and CDR2 YYREEE come from the germline V gene (reference sequence). CDR3 length: 16 amino acids. This sequence originates from a man in his late teens or twenties in good health and CMV-seronegative. The chain combines TRBV5-4 with TRBJ2-5; 11 bases agree with TRBD1. Sequencing used PBMCs. DNA for the CDR3: TGTGCCAGCAGCCAGGGGGACAGGGGGTACCAAGAGACCCAGTACTTC. This gives the protein CASSQGDRGYQETQYF. Together with reference TRBV5-4 and TRBJ2-5, the CDR3 gives the full variable domain: ETGVTQSPTHLIKTRGQQVTLRCSSQSGHNTVSWYQQALGQGPQFIFQYYREEENGRGNFPPRFSGLQFPNYSSELNVNALELDDSALYLCASSQGDRGYQETQYFGPGTRLLVL.